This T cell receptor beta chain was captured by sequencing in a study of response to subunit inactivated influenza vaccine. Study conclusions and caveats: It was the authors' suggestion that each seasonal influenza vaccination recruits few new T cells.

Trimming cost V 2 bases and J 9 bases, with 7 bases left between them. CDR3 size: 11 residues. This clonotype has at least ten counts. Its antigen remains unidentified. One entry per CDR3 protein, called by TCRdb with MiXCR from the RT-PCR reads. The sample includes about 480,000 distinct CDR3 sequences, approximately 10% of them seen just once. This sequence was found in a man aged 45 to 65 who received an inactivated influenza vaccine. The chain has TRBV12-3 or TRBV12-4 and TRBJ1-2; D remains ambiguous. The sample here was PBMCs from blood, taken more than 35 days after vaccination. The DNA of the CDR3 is TGTGCCAGCAGTTTACAATGGAGCTACACCTTC. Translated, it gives CASSLQWSYTF.